This entry lists 26 T cell receptor beta chains sequenced from one sample in a study of PD-L1 blockade in urothelial cancer. Sequencing used immunoSEQ multiplex PCR; TCRdb keeps in-frame clones, though not all of them. The repertoire consists of about 95,000 clones, with roughly 84% occurring once and the leading ten covering roughly 2%. The sample's time point: pretreatment peripheral blood. Source: PBMCs, taken around atezolizumab (anti-PD-L1) treatment. The source of these receptors is a man in his 60s with urothelial cancer.

This clone was picked up one time. The genes are TRBV4-3 and TRBJ2-7, with TRBD2 as a possible D gene (5 bases). Trimming shortened V by 1 base and J by 4 bases, and 20 bases separated the two germline ends. The CDR3 length is 17 residues. Germline lookup yields CDR1 LGHNA and CDR2 YSLEER. CDR3 in amino acids: CASSQGRRAGGQYEQYF. CDR3 nucleotides: TGCGCCAGCAGCCAAGGGAGGCGGGCGGGCGGGCAGTACGAGCAGTACTTC.

The chain is built from TRBV6-6 and TRBJ2-3; TRBD1 matches at 7 bases. V was pared by 6 bases and J by 0 bases, with 6 bases of the junction left unmatched. The germline V gene has CDR1 MNHNY and CDR2 SVGAGI (reference sequence). CDR3 length equals 15 residues. This CDR3 reads CASSKGQTSTDTQYF. In nucleotides, the CDR3 is TGTGCCAGCAGCAAGGGACAGACTAGCACAGATACGCAGTATTTT.

This clone has just a few counts. The chain joins TRBV27 to TRBJ1-4; maybe TRBD1 (5 bases). The CDR3 covers 16 residues. Germline CDR1 MNHEY, CDR2 SMNVEV (reference sequence). V lost 5 bases and J lost 8, with 21 bases in between. The CDR3 region has the DNA TGTGCCAGCAGTCCCCCGCCCGCAGGGTCTAGGGAAAAACTGTTTTTT. This sequence encodes CASSPPPAGSREKLFF.

The chain employs TRBV7-6 and TRBJ2-1, with D uncertain. The V end was cut by 5 bases, the J end by 5 bases, with 13 bases between. This CDR3 is 14 amino acids long. From germline, CDR1 is SGHVS and CDR2 FNYEAQ. CDR3 coding DNA: TGTGCCAGCAGCAACCCTGGCGGTGACAATGAGCAGTTCTTC. It is translated as CASSNPGGDNEQFF. The full variable domain, completed using reference TRBV7-6 and TRBJ2-1, is GAGVSQSPRYKVTKRGQDVALRCDPISGHVSLYWYRQALGQGPEFLTYFNYEAQQDKSGLPNDRFSAERPEGSISTLTIQRTEQRDSAMYRCASSNPGGDNEQFFGPGTRLTVL.

The chain has TRBV7-2 and TRBJ2-7, with 9 bases identical to TRBD2. The CDR3 runs 14 residues. Germline CDR1 and CDR2: SGHTA and FQGNSA. V shed 4 bases, J shed 1 base, and the junction held 2 bases outside the gene matches. CDR3 residues: CASSSSGGSYEQYF. CDR3 sequence (DNA): TGTGCCAGCAGCTCCAGCGGGGGGTCCTACGAGCAGTACTTC.

The V gene is TRBV19, the J gene TRBJ2-3, with 9 bases fitting TRBD2. The V segment lost 4 bases and the J segment 0 bases; nucleotides outside the gene matches: 5. Germline V CDR1 and CDR2: LNHDA, SQIVND (reference sequence). CDR3 length: 16 residues. The chain's CDR3 is CASSKKAGGSTDTQYF. Written as DNA, the CDR3 is TGTGCCAGTAGTAAGAAAGCGGGGGGAAGCACAGATACGCAGTATTTT.

This chain links TRBV19 with TRBJ2-1; 8 bases are shared with TRBD2. Germline assignment: CDR1 LNHDA and CDR2 SQIVND (reference sequence). V was clipped by 6 bases and J by 0 bases; unmatched bases: 10. This CDR3 contains 17 residues. In DNA form, the CDR3 reads TGTGCCAGTAGATCGCCCCGAGCGGGGGCCTCCTACAATGAGCAGTTCTTC. Translating gives CASRSPRAGASYNEQFF.

The chain has TRBV2 and TRBJ1-1; D possibly corresponds to TRBD1 (5 bases). V was shortened by 2 bases and J by 3 bases, with 13 bases between the two germline ends. Looked up from germline, CDR1 is SNHLY and CDR2 is FYNNEI. The CDR3 spans 15 residues. The CDR3 DNA reads as TGTGCCAGCAGTGAAAGGCAGGGCGGCGACACTGAAGCTTTCTTT. Its protein is CASSERQGGDTEAFF.

CDR3 in amino acids: CASSLELAGYTGELFF. DNA of the CDR3: TGTGCCAGCAGTTTAGAACTAGCGGGATACACCGGGGAGCTGTTTTTT. This rearrangement joins TRBV28 to TRBJ2-2, with 10 bases lining up with TRBD2. Per germline, CDR1 MDHEN and CDR2 SYDVKM. CDR3 size: 16 residues. Trimming at V came to 2 bases and at J to 3 bases, leaving 3 bases not matched to a gene.

This rearrangement joins TRBV5-1 to TRBJ1-3; a possible D gene is TRBD1 (5 bases). Germline values: CDR1 SGHRS, CDR2 YFSETQ. This CDR3 region has 14 residues. Trimming took off 4 bases at V and 0 bases at J, with 8 bases between the two ends. CDR3 bases: TGCGCCAGCAGCCAGGGCCCCTCTGGAAACACCATATATTTT. It specifies CASSQGPSGNTIYF.

The V and J genes are TRBV9 and TRBJ2-1, with 8 bases lining up with TRBD2. After removal of 3 bases from V and 3 bases from J, the junction contained 5 bases not matched to a gene. Germline loops: CDR1 SGDLS, CDR2 YYNGEE. CDR3 length equals 15 residues. This CDR3 reads CASSAREGRYNEQFF. CDR3 DNA: TGTGCCAGCAGCGCCCGGGAGGGCCGCTACAATGAGCAGTTCTTC.

The V and J genes are TRBV20-1 and TRBJ1-2; D is uncertain. Germline-derived CDR1 and CDR2 are DFQATT and SNEGSKA (reference sequence). The CDR3 length is 11 residues. V shed 8 bases and J shed 4 bases, with 11 bases lying between them. CDR3: CSRHIAYGYTF. DNA of the CDR3: TGCAGTCGACACATTGCCTATGGCTACACCTTC.

The CDR3 is CSARTGGEQYF. The CDR3 DNA reads as TGCAGTGCTCGGACAGGGGGCGAGCAGTACTTC. This chain uses TRBV20-1 with TRBJ2-7, with 10 bases fitting TRBD1. V lost 5 bases to trimming and J lost 6 bases; unmatched junction nucleotides: 1. The CDR3 covers 11 residues. Germline V gene data show CDR1 as DFQATT and CDR2 as SNEGSKA (reference sequence).

V gene TRBV19 combines with J gene TRBJ1-1; D is undetermined. Germline lookup yields CDR1 LNHDA and CDR2 SQIVND (reference sequence). The CDR3 has 13 residues. Trimming shortened V by 3 bases and J by 5 bases, and 10 bases separated the two germline ends. CDR3 residues: CASSIRTGTEAFF. For the CDR3, the DNA is TGTGCCAGTAGTATCCGGACGGGGACTGAAGCTTTCTTT.

The chain links TRBV2 to TRBJ2-1; the D gene is possibly TRBD2 (5 bases). V shed 0 bases and J shed 10 bases, with 7 bases lying between them. CDR1 is SNHLY, CDR2 FYNNEI, per germline. This CDR3 region has 12 residues. The CDR3 is CASSEAGGEQFF. The DNA for the CDR3 is TGTGCCAGCAGTGAAGCAGGCGGGGAGCAGTTCTTC.

The chain combines TRBV11-2 with TRBJ2-7; a possible D gene is TRBD1 (6 bases). The germline V gene encodes CDR1 SGHAT and CDR2 FQNNGV. The germline V and J ends were trimmed by 4 bases and 0 bases, with 16 bases remaining between them. This CDR3 contains 16 residues. CDR3 bases: TGTGCCAGCAGCTCCCGGGACATACCTTCCTCCTACGAGCAGTACTTC. Its protein product is CASSSRDIPSSYEQYF.

This clone was detected only once. The conserved final phenylalanine or tryptophan is absent from the CDR3, which likely points to a read error. It is unclear where the CDR3 begins or ends on the DNA, so no DNA is shown, and the CDR3 is as TCRdb lists it. The V gene is TRBV25-1, the J gene TRBJ1-1; the table calls TRBD1, which could not be checked here. Germline CDR1 and CDR2: MGHDK and SYGVNS. The CDR3 totals 11 residues, both ends included. The CDR3 sequence: CASSEYIRQAV.

This chain links TRBV18 with TRBJ1-5; maybe TRBD1 (6 bases). Trimming pared 2 bases from V and 6 bases from J, leaving 14 bases between. Germline CDR1 reads KGHSH; CDR2 reads LQKENI. The CDR3 consists of 15 residues. Here the CDR3 reads CASSPTKQGSQPQHF. CDR3 sequence (DNA): TGTGCCAGCTCACCAACTAAACAGGGAAGTCAGCCCCAGCATTTT.

The rearrangement uses TRBV6-5 and TRBJ2-5, with TRBD2 as a possible D gene (6 bases). The CDR3 consists of 14 residues. Germline V gives CDR1 MNHEY, CDR2 SVGAGI. Trimming cost V 4 bases and J 2 bases, with 11 bases left between them. The CDR3 bases are TGTGCCAGCAGTTCGGGACTCCTACAAGAGACCCAGTACTTC. Translated, it gives CASSSGLLQETQYF.

The chain employs TRBV18 and TRBJ2-5; TRBD2 agrees at 12 bases. This CDR3 comprises 15 residues. Looked up from germline, CDR1 is KGHSH and CDR2 is LQKENI. Trimming at V came to 3 bases and at J to 1 base, leaving 0 bases not matched to a gene. The chain's CDR3 is CASSPTSGSQETQYF. The CDR3 nucleotides read TGTGCCAGCTCACCGACTAGCGGGAGCCAAGAGACCCAGTACTTC.

This chain connects TRBV5-4 to TRBJ1-2; TRBD1 aligns across 9 bases. Germline assignment: CDR1 SGHNT and CDR2 YYREEE (reference sequence). The CDR3 totals 14 residues. V shed 2 bases, J shed 7 bases, and the junction held 6 bases outside the gene matches. CDR3 sequence: CASSFTGGSGGYTF. DNA of the CDR3: TGTGCCAGCAGCTTCACAGGGGGCTCGGGTGGCTACACCTTC.

V and J are TRBV5-1 and TRBJ2-5, with a tentative D call TRBD2 (8 bases). V was clipped by 4 bases and J by 4 bases, with 17 bases between them. Per germline, CDR1 SGHRS and CDR2 YFSETQ. CDR3 size: 15 residues. CDR3 residues: CASSGGDSGGETQYF. CDR3 nucleotides: TGCGCCAGCAGCGGAGGGGACAGCGGGGGAGAGACCCAGTACTTC.

The chain recombines TRBV7-2 with TRBJ2-7; tentative D call: TRBD1 (5 bases). The CDR3 contains 13 residues. Germline values: CDR1 SGHTA, CDR2 FQGNSA. V was shortened by 6 bases and J by 0 bases, with 9 bases between the two germline ends. The CDR3 sequence: CASRKTDSYEQYF. The CDR3 DNA is TGTGCCAGCAGGAAGACAGACTCCTACGAGCAGTACTTC.

This chain's CDR3 is CASSQSRQGTDTQYF. The CDR3, as DNA: TGTGCCAGCAGCCAAAGTCGGCAGGGCACAGATACGCAGTATTTT. The chain is built from TRBV14 and TRBJ2-3, with D uncertain. The CDR3 extends over 15 amino acids. Germline V CDR1 and CDR2: SGHDN, FVKESK. V gave up 2 bases and J gave up 1 base, with 10 bases separating them.

The rearrangement uses TRBV4-1 and TRBJ2-1, with TRBD2 matching 8 bases. V was pared by 3 bases and J by 8 bases, with 9 bases of the junction left unmatched. Germline loops: CDR1 MGHRA, CDR2 YSYEKL. The CDR3 sequence is 15 residues long. The CDR3: CASSQTAGEVYEQFF. CDR3 coding DNA: TGCGCCAGCAGCCAGACAGCGGGAGAGGTATATGAGCAGTTCTTC.

The rearrangement uses TRBV4-2 and TRBJ2-5; possibly TRBD2 for D (6 bases). The germline V gene encodes CDR1 LGHNA and CDR2 YNFKEQ. This CDR3 comprises 16 residues. V was pared by 1 base and J by 4 bases, with 16 bases between. The CDR3 nucleotides are TGTGCCAGCAGCCAAGGCTCCCCCGAAGCGGGAGAGACCCAGTACTTC. Translating it yields CASSQGSPEAGETQYF.